This is a list of T cell receptor beta chains from one sample in a study of blood T cells in healthy people across ages. TCRdb redid the calling of the 5' RACE reads with MiXCR, one entry per CDR3 protein. Altogether approximately 1,700,000 distinct CDR3 sequences are present, 30% to 40% being singletons, with the ten largest covering 23%. Source material: blood. These receptors were taken from a human donor in good health. Each CDR3 is given with its conserved first and last residue. Each record gives: J gene, D gene, V gene, clone size, CDR3 DNA, CDR3 protein. D genes are given only for firm matches. The size entry is marked missing in some rows and otherwise reads once, few, many or a size class.

J: TRBJ2-1
D: NA
V: TRBV20-1
size: NA
DNA: TGCAGTGCTCCGTACGGGGGAGGCTCCTACAATGAGCAGTTCTTC
CDR3: CSAPYGGGSYNEQFF

J: TRBJ2-5
D: TRBD2
V: TRBV20-1
size: few
DNA: TGCAGTGCTCTTGGGAGGGAGTTGGAGACCCAGTACTTC
CDR3: CSALGRELETQYF

J: TRBJ2-1
D: NA
V: TRBV6-2/TRBV6-3
size: NA
DNA: TGTGCCAGCAGTTACGTGGCGCGCAATGAGCAGTTCTTC
CDR3: CASSYVARNEQFF

J: TRBJ2-4
D: TRBD1
V: TRBV4-2
size: NA
DNA: TGTGCCAGCAGCCAAGAGGGACAGAAAAACATTCAGTACTTC
CDR3: CASSQEGQKNIQYF

J: TRBJ1-2
D: NA
V: TRBV6-5
size: NA
DNA: TGTGCCAGCAGTTACGACCAGAACTATGGCTACACCTTC
CDR3: CASSYDQNYGYTF

J: TRBJ1-1
D: NA
V: TRBV7-8
size: many
DNA: TGTGCCAGCAGCTTAAGGGACCTTACAGGTGAAGCTTTCTTT
CDR3: CASSLRDLTGEAFF

J: TRBJ2-2
D: TRBD1
V: TRBV29-1
size: once
DNA: TGCAGCGGAAGACAGGGCCCCAACACCGGGGAGCTGTTTTTT
CDR3: CSGRQGPNTGELFF

J: TRBJ1-1
D: NA
V: TRBV7-9
size: NA
DNA: TGTGCCAGCAGCCTGATACAGTCAAACACTGAAGCTTTCTTT
CDR3: CASSLIQSNTEAFF

J: TRBJ2-1
D: NA
V: TRBV7-2
size: NA
DNA: TGTGCCAGCAGCTTATATCAGAGGGAAAGGGACAATGAGCAGTTCTTC
CDR3: CASSLYQRERDNEQFF

J: TRBJ2-2
D: TRBD2
V: TRBV12-3/TRBV12-4
size: few
DNA: TGTGCCAGCAGCTTAGCGGGGGGGCCGGCCGGGGAGCTGTTTTTT
CDR3: CASSLAGGPAGELFF

J: TRBJ1-5
D: TRBD1
V: TRBV9
size: NA
DNA: TGTGCCAGCAACCCGACAGGGGATAGCAATCAGCCCCAGCATTTT
CDR3: CASNPTGDSNQPQHF

J: TRBJ2-7
D: NA
V: TRBV10-3
size: many
DNA: TGTGCCATCAGTGAGTCGGGGCAGTCTTACGAGCAGTACTTC
CDR3: CAISESGQSYEQYF

J: TRBJ2-7
D: NA
V: TRBV29-1
size: NA
DNA: TGCAGCGTTGAAGGGGGAGGGGGATACCAGGGGGAGCAGTACTTC
CDR3: CSVEGGGGYQGEQYF

J: TRBJ2-7
D: NA
V: TRBV7-9
size: NA
DNA: TGTGCCAGCAGCCACCGGACAGTCTCCTACGAGCAGTACTTC
CDR3: CASSHRTVSYEQYF

J: TRBJ1-5
D: NA
V: TRBV24-1
size: few
DNA: TGTGCTACCAGTGAGGGAAGCAATCAGCCCCAGCATTTT
CDR3: CATSEGSNQPQHF

J: TRBJ2-7
D: NA
V: TRBV10-3
size: many
DNA: TGTGCCATCAGTGAGCCTTACTACGAGCAGTACTTC
CDR3: CAISEPYYEQYF

J: TRBJ1-1
D: TRBD1
V: TRBV20-1
size: once
DNA: TGCAGTGCCCCACCCAGGACAGGAGAAGCTTTCTTT
CDR3: CSAPPRTGEAFF

J: TRBJ2-5
D: NA
V: TRBV7-2
size: few
DNA: TGTGCCAGCAGCTCCCCCGGCGGTTTCGGGACCCAGTACTTC
CDR3: CASSSPGGFGTQYF

J: TRBJ2-1
D: TRBD1
V: TRBV5-6
size: few
DNA: TGTGCCAGCAGCTCCGGACAGGGGGCGTGGAATGAGCAGTTCTTC
CDR3: CASSSGQGAWNEQFF

J: TRBJ2-3
D: NA
V: TRBV20-1
size: few
DNA: TGCAGTGCCGAGGGGCTAGGCACAGATACGCAGTATTTT
CDR3: CSAEGLGTDTQYF